This entry lists 7 T cell receptor beta chains sequenced from one sample in a study of blood T cell repertoires in COVID-19. Data came from immunoSEQ multiplex PCR; TCRdb stores just in-frame clones and leaves some out. The sample carries under 200,000 clones, about four fifths recorded once. Sequenced input: peripheral blood. The receptors were sampled from a man aged 65 to 85 who had recovered from COVID-19.

J is TRBJ2-1 and V is TRBV4-3; 10 bases are shared with TRBD2. Unmatched junction bases numbered 10, after V lost 2 bases and J lost 6 bases. The length of the CDR3 is 17 residues. In germline, CDR1 is LGHNA, CDR2 YSLEER. CDR3 nucleotides: TGCGCCAGCAGCCAAAGCCTTCAGGTAGCGGGAGGCAATGAGCAGTTCTTC. Protein sequence: CASSQSLQVAGGNEQFF.

V gene TRBV6-5 combines with J gene TRBJ1-1, with 7 bases identical to TRBD1. In germline, CDR1 is MNHEY, CDR2 SVGAGI. CDR3 length: 15 residues. Trimming removed 6 bases from V and 3 bases from J; junction bases left unmatched: 10. The CDR3 loop reads CASSTNDRADTEAFF. The CDR3 coding sequence is TGTGCCAGCAGCACGAACGACAGGGCTGACACTGAAGCTTTCTTT.

The rearrangement uses TRBV6-5 and TRBJ1-3, with TRBD1 matching 7 bases. Germline lookup yields CDR1 MNHEY and CDR2 SVGAGI. J was trimmed by 4 bases and V by 0 bases; bases with no gene match: 6. This CDR3 has 16 residues. This CDR3 is CASSYSGEGGGNTIYF. CDR3 bases: TGTGCCAGCAGTTACTCAGGAGAAGGGGGCGGAAACACCATATATTTT.

This rearrangement joins TRBV7-9 to TRBJ2-5; 8 bases agree with TRBD1. CDR3 size: 16 residues. V lost 7 bases, J lost 4 bases, and 14 bases stayed unmatched. Germline loops: CDR1 SEHNR, CDR2 FQNEAQ (reference sequence). CDR3 sequence reads: CASNPGTGLAGETQYF. CDR3 coding DNA: TGTGCCAGCAACCCCGGGACAGGCCTGGCCGGAGAGACCCAGTACTTC.

The genes are TRBV6-2 or TRBV6-3 and TRBJ2-7; 10 bases fit TRBD2. Trimming removed 0 bases from V and 0 bases from J; junction bases left unmatched: 8. The CDR3 loop spans 18 amino acids. Germline assignment: CDR1 MNHEY and CDR2 SVGEGT. The chain's CDR3 is CASSYSRTSGSNSYEQYF. The DNA for the CDR3 is TGTGCCAGCAGTTACTCGAGGACTAGCGGATCTAACTCCTACGAGCAGTACTTC.

This clone is a singleton in its sample. The rearrangement uses TRBV5-1 and TRBJ2-3, with TRBD2 identical over 9 bases. The CDR3 runs to 16 residues. The V gene end was trimmed by 2 bases and the J gene end by 2 bases; junction bases not matched to a gene: 6. CDR1 and CDR2 (germline): SGHRS, YFSETQ. The chain's CDR3 is CASSLTTSGITDTQYF. Here the CDR3 DNA reads TGCGCCAGCAGCTTAACGACTAGCGGAATCACAGATACGCAGTATTTT.

The chain combines TRBV5-1 with TRBJ2-2, with D tentatively TRBD2 (6 bases). V dropped 6 bases and J dropped 2 bases, with 11 bases sitting between them. The CDR3 length is 14 residues. In germline, CDR1 is SGHRS, CDR2 YFSETQ. The CDR3 protein is CASTGTGNTGELFF. Written as DNA, the CDR3 is TGCGCCAGCACCGGGACTGGCAACACCGGGGAGCTGTTTTTT.